These 21 T cell receptor beta chains were sequenced from one sample in a study of T-cell memory formation after mild COVID-19. Each CDR3 protein is one row after TCRdb ran MiXCR on the 5' RACE reads. The profile shows about 210,000 distinct CDR3 sequences, roughly a tenth of them singletons. Input material: PBMCs or a T cell subset sorted from them (not recorded which). These receptors were taken from a man aged 18 to 30 who had mild COVID-19 (a few samples of this study predate the infection). Cell type and time point are not known.

This clonotype appeared a few times. V and J are TRBV12-3 or TRBV12-4 and TRBJ1-4; 9 nucleotides agree with TRBD1. J gave up 8 bases and V 11 bases, and 3 bases lay outside the gene matches. The CDR3 totals 11 residues. CDR3 loop: CADRGDEKLFF. In DNA form, the CDR3 reads TGTGCCGACAGGGGGGACGAAAAACTGTTTTTT.

This clonotype was detected only a few times. The chain couples TRBV12-3 or TRBV12-4 to TRBJ2-2; D gene ambiguous. The CDR3 extends over 15 amino acids. Trimming pared 5 bases from V and 1 base from J, leaving 11 bases between. CDR3 amino acids: CASSRQPGNTGELFF. DNA of the CDR3: TGTGCCAGCAGTCGACAACCCGGGAACACCGGGGAGCTGTTTTTT.

The chain combines TRBV19 with TRBJ1-2; D uncertain. Germline V gives CDR1 LNHDA, CDR2 SQIVND (reference sequence). This CDR3 region has 14 residues. Trimming pared 2 bases from V and 2 bases from J, leaving 9 bases between. CDR3 sequence (DNA): TGTGCCAGTAGTATAATACAGTTGAACTATGGCTACACCTTC. Protein: CASSIIQLNYGYTF.

This clonotype has more than one count but fewer than ten. The genes are TRBV5-1 and TRBJ2-5; 7 bases are a match to TRBD2. The CDR3 extends over 15 amino acids. Germline trimming cut 0 bases from V and 4 bases from J; bases unmatched to any gene: 6. Germline values: CDR1 SGHRS, CDR2 YFSETQ. The chain's CDR3 is CASSLASSSGETQYF. DNA of the CDR3: TGCGCCAGCAGCTTGGCCTCTTCTAGCGGAGAGACCCAGTACTTC.

This clonotype was recorded at least ten times. This chain uses TRBV5-1 with TRBJ1-1; possibly TRBD1 for D (5 bases). The V end lost 3 bases, the J end lost 3 bases, and 9 bases lay between the germline ends. This CDR3 has 13 residues. Germline V gives CDR1 SGHRS, CDR2 YFSETQ. The CDR3 spells CASSSREDTEAFF. The CDR3 coding sequence is TGCGCCAGCAGCTCCAGGGAGGACACTGAAGCTTTCTTT.

This chain connects TRBV18 to TRBJ2-1; D is unresolved. The ends were cut back, 2 bases at V and 10 bases at J, with 15 bases in the middle. CDR3 length: 14 residues. CDR1 and CDR2 (germline): KGHSH, LQKENI. In DNA form, the CDR3 reads TGTGCCAGCTCACCAAATTACCGGTCTGGCGAGCAGTTCTTC. The encoded protein is CASSPNYRSGEQFF.

The gene calls are TRBV24-1 and TRBJ2-1; TRBD1 is a possible D gene (6 bases). Germline loops: CDR1 KGHDR, CDR2 SFDVKD. Deletions cut 3 bases from V and 7 bases from J, with 27 bases between. CDR3 length: 19 amino acids. The CDR3 DNA reads as TGTGCCACCAGTGATCGAACCGACATACAGGGTGAAGAAGAGAATGAGCAGTTCTTC. Translated, it gives CATSDRTDIQGEEENEQFF.

The V call is TRBV9, the J call TRBJ2-7; D gene uncertain. The CDR3 length is 14 residues. Trimming shortened V by 2 bases and J by 0 bases, and 9 bases separated the two germline ends. Germline lookup yields CDR1 SGDLS and CDR2 YYNGEE. The CDR3 DNA reads TGTGCCAGCAGCGTGACACAGTTCTCCTACGAGCAGTACTTC. Its translation is CASSVTQFSYEQYF.

In this sample, this clonotype turned up a few times. The rearrangement uses TRBV24-1 and TRBJ2-4; D gene uncertain. Looked up from germline, CDR1 is KGHDR and CDR2 is SFDVKD. Trimming cost V 2 bases and J 3 bases, with 7 bases left between them. The CDR3 loop spans 14 amino acids. CDR3 coding DNA: TGTGCCACCAGTGATTCGTTAGTCAAAAACATTCAGTACTTC. Translated, it gives CATSDSLVKNIQYF.

The rearrangement links TRBV11-2 to TRBJ2-1; 7 bases line up with TRBD2. The CDR3 runs to 15 residues. The germline V gene has CDR1 SGHAT and CDR2 FQNNGV. J was trimmed by 8 bases and V by 5 bases; bases with no gene match: 12. The CDR3 DNA is TGTGCCAGCAGCCGCCTCCTCGCGGGGGACCATGAGCAGTTCTTC. Encoded protein: CASSRLLAGDHEQFF.

The rearrangement joins TRBV20-1 to TRBJ1-6, with 8 bases that match TRBD1. Unmatched junction bases numbered 2, after V lost 3 bases and J lost 7 bases. The germline CDR1 and CDR2 sequences are DFQATT and SNEGSKA (reference sequence). This CDR3 has 13 residues. The CDR3 DNA sequence: TGCAGTGCTAGTACAGGGGGGAATTCACCCCTCCACTTT. Its translation is CSASTGGNSPLHF.

This clonotype was seen many times. V gene TRBV30 combines with J gene TRBJ2-1; possibly TRBD2 for D (7 bases). V gave up 3 bases and J gave up 5 bases, with 11 bases separating them. The CDR3 runs 13 residues. CDR1 GTSNPN and CDR2 SVGIG come from the germline V gene (reference sequence). As DNA, the CDR3 is TGTGCCTGGAGCACAGGGAGGGACAATGAGCAGTTCTTC. Its protein product is CAWSTGRDNEQFF.

This clonotype was observed a handful of times. The V and J genes are TRBV5-1 and TRBJ2-5; D may correspond to TRBD1 or TRBD2 (5 bases each). V was pared by 4 bases and J by 5 bases, with 18 bases between. The germline V gene has CDR1 SGHRS and CDR2 YFSETQ. The CDR3 has 15 amino acids. The CDR3 region has the DNA TGCGCCAGCAGCCCCGCGGTCCGGGGACGGGAGACCCAGTACTTC. Its translation is CASSPAVRGRETQYF.

This clonotype has ten or more counts. This chain connects TRBV5-1 to TRBJ2-5; D gene ambiguous. Trimming shortened V by 2 bases and J by 5 bases, and 10 bases separated the two germline ends. Germline V gene data show CDR1 as SGHRS and CDR2 as YFSETQ. The CDR3 has 13 amino acids. Here the CDR3 reads CASSFRVQETQYF. DNA of the CDR3: TGCGCCAGCAGCTTCAGAGTCCAGGAGACCCAGTACTTC.

V usage is TRBV2 and J usage is TRBJ2-7; D gene uncertain. The V gene's germline CDR1 is SNHLY and CDR2 FYNNEI. Trimming pared 4 bases from V and 3 bases from J, leaving 10 bases between. The CDR3 extends over 13 amino acids. The CDR3 protein is CASSVLQNYEQYF. The DNA for the CDR3 is TGTGCCAGCAGTGTCTTGCAGAACTACGAGCAGTACTTC.

This clonotype was seen ten or more times. The chain carries TRBV12-3 or TRBV12-4 and TRBJ2-2, with 12 bases identical to TRBD2. The length of the CDR3 is 16 residues. Trimming at V came to 6 bases and at J to 7 bases, leaving 9 bases not matched to a gene. The CDR3 here is CASSPRTSGVDGELFF. The CDR3 bases are TGTGCCAGCAGCCCAAGGACTAGCGGGGTCGACGGGGAGCTGTTTTTT.

This chain uses TRBV7-2 with TRBJ1-1; 7 positions agree with TRBD1. The V and J ends lost 6 bases and 6 bases, in that order; junction bases with no gene match: 13. The CDR3 runs to 15 residues. CDR1 SGHTA and CDR2 FQGNSA come from the germline V gene. CDR3 sequence reads: CASRQNRDRGAEAFF. CDR3 bases: TGTGCCAGCAGACAAAACCGGGACAGAGGGGCTGAAGCTTTCTTT.

The chain combines TRBV20-1 with TRBJ1-5; D is unclear. CDR1 and CDR2 from the germline V gene are DFQATT and SNEGSKA (reference sequence). V lost 0 bases, J lost 2 bases, and 14 bases lay in between. The CDR3 loop spans 16 amino acids. The CDR3 DNA follows: TGCAGTGCTAGAGATTGGGCTAACGGGGGCAATCAGCCCCAGCATTTT. Translating it yields CSARDWANGGNQPQHF.

The rearrangement uses TRBV10-1 and TRBJ2-5; possibly TRBD2 for D (5 bases). Germline CDR1 WNHNN, CDR2 SYGVQD (reference sequence). This CDR3 has 15 amino acids. The V end lost 6 bases, the J end lost 6 bases, and 20 bases lay between the germline ends. CDR3 nucleotide sequence: TGCGCCAGCAGATCTGCGGACGGCGACTACAAGACCCAGTACTTC. Amino acids: CASRSADGDYKTQYF.

The chain joins TRBV5-4 to TRBJ2-5, with 10 bases identical to TRBD2. Looked up from germline, CDR1 is SGHNT and CDR2 is YYREEE (reference sequence). The CDR3 runs to 13 residues. J gave up 2 bases and V 9 bases, and 4 bases lay outside the gene matches. The CDR3 loop reads CAKSTSGQETQYF. Here the CDR3 DNA reads TGTGCCAAGTCGACTAGCGGGCAAGAGACCCAGTACTTC.

The chain links TRBV20-1 to TRBJ2-7, with D perhaps being TRBD1 or TRBD2 (5 bases each). CDR1 and CDR2 from the germline V gene are DFQATT and SNEGSKA (reference sequence). The CDR3 is made up of 14 amino acids. Here the CDR3 reads CSLNRDLNSYEQYF. The CDR3 DNA sequence: TGCAGCTTAAACCGGGACCTAAATTCCTACGAGCAGTACTTC.